The sequence of this TCR beta chain was determined in a study of shared clonotypes between healthy human individuals. Study-level background: Plates per donor: three CD4 naive, three CD4 memory, two CD8 naive, one CD8 memory.

The germline V gene encodes CDR1 MGHRA and CDR2 YSYEKL. Trimming shortened V by 4 bases and J by 5 bases, and 18 bases separated the two germline ends. The CDR3 extends over 15 amino acids. Sequencing was at deep level. Assay: immunoSEQ multiplex PCR; the TCRdb copy retains only in-frame clones and omits some. The sample consists of 1.5 million to 2.5 million clones, over 85% of them appearing once. Study results and limitations: What naive subsets generally showed was a larger estimated richness than memory subsets showed. Rarefaction revealed incomplete sorted-subset sequencing despite large depth.

CD45RO-negative CD8 cells positively selected for CCR7 made up the naive population, which excluded terminally differentiated effector memory CD45RA+ cells. With respect to this clone: The target antigen is unknown.

Sequencing was performed on naive CD8+ T cells sorted from blood. This clonotype was sampled from a man aged 18 to 30 in good health. The chain carries TRBV4-1 and TRBJ2-7; TRBD1 might be the D (8 bases). The DNA of the CDR3 is TGCGCCAGCAGCCTACGTGAACAGGGGGGGCACGAGCAGTACTTC. Protein: CASSLREQGGHEQYF.